The clone carrying this T cell receptor beta chain came up a few times. The antigen is undetermined. This sample is drawn from a study of T-cell reconstitution after alpha-beta-depleted transplantation in children. General study findings and limits: From surviving recipient T cells and thymic progenitors came the high day-60 TCRbeta diversity observed in some patients. It was newly produced T cells that mostly accounted for T-cell counts and diversity one year after transplant. At around two months after transplant, the alpha-beta T cells were reportedly derived from several hundred expanded clones that came from non-depleted graft cells.

The authors prepared the TCRbeta library with unique molecular identifiers. TCRdb processed the PCR reads anew with MiXCR; each CDR3 protein has one entry. The table lists 100,000 or so distinct CDR3 sequences, about 6.8% of them singletons. The germline V and J ends were trimmed by 2 bases and 2 bases, with 9 bases remaining between them. CDR1 and CDR2 from the germline V gene are SGHRS and YFSETQ. This CDR3 has 14 amino acids. This sample comprised PBMCs, obtained before TCRalphabeta/CD19-depleted stem cell transplant. The J gene is TRBJ2-3, the V gene TRBV5-1; possibly TRBD1 or TRBD2 for D (6 bases each). The receptor comes from a boy between 2 and 15 years old with acute lymphoblastic leukemia, due to receive a stem cell transplant. CDR3 residues: CASSFGGPTDTQYF. CDR3 bases: TGCGCCAGCAGCTTCGGGGGCCCCACAGATACGCAGTATTTT.